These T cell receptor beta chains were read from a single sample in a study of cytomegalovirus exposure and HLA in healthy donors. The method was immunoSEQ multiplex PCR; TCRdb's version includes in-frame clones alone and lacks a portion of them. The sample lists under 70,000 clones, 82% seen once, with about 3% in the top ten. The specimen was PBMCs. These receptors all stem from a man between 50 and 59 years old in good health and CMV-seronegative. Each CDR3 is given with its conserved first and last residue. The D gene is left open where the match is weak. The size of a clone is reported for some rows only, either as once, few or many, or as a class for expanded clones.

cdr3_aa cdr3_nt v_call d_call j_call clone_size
CASSETGRAEAFF TGCGCCAGCAGTGAGACAGGCCGCGCTGAAGCTTTCTTT TRBV5-1 - TRBJ1-1 -
CASSPPGTGAYEQYF TGTGCCAGCAGCCCCCCCGGGACAGGGGCATACGAGCAGTACTTC TRBV5-4 TRBD1 TRBJ2-7 -
CASRRQVNNEQFF TGTGCCAGCAGGAGACAGGTTAACAATGAGCAGTTCTTC TRBV6-6 - TRBJ2-1 once
CASSTTSNTEAFF TGTGCCAGTAGTACCACATCGAACACTGAAGCTTTCTTT TRBV19 - TRBJ1-1 few
CATSRDRLAGSNEQFF TGTGCCACCAGCAGAGATCGACTAGCGGGGTCCAATGAGCAGTTCTTC TRBV15 TRBD2 TRBJ2-1 few
CASSERQASNYEQYF TGTGCCAGCAGTGAGAGACAGGCAAGCAATTACGAGCAGTACTTC TRBV6-1 - TRBJ2-7 -
CASSLTAHGNTIYF TGTGCCAGCAGCCTAACAGCTCATGGAAACACCATATATTTT TRBV2 - TRBJ1-3 -
CASSLGREAAWGYTF TGTGCCAGCAGCTTAGGAAGGGAGGCTGCTTGGGGCTACACCTTC TRBV7-2 - TRBJ1-2 -
CASRKQGARETQYF TGTGCCAGCAGAAAACAGGGGGCGAGGGAGACCCAGTACTTC TRBV27 TRBD1 TRBJ2-5 few
CASSESNGGAFDEQYF TGCGCCAGCAGTGAGTCGAACGGGGGGGCTTTTGACGAGCAGTACTTC TRBV10-1 TRBD2 TRBJ2-7 few
CATTTTGEQYF TGTGCCACCACTACTACGGGGGAGCAGTACTTC TRBV6-5 - TRBJ2-7 -